The present entry profiles one T cell receptor (beta chain) with its context. This sample is part of a study of blood T cell repertoires in COVID-19. For the study at large: Italy, Spain and the United States were the sources of the convalescent and acute COVID-19 samples. PBMCs, B-cell-depleted T cells, or T cells were the source of the cDNA or gDNA that made up the material.

This CDR3 spans 15 amino acids. The V gene's germline CDR1 is SGHTA and CDR2 FQGNSA. Deletions cut 5 bases from V and 4 bases from J, with 15 bases between. Per the study methods: Amplification of reference gene primers provided the estimated nucleated cell counts. Some clones are missing from TCRdb's copy, which holds only in-frame ones; the method was immunoSEQ multiplex PCR. V and J calls and clone size follow that table, whereas D and trimming were derived from the DNA. The table records tens of thousands of clones, roughly 85% of them present only once. The receptor comes from a human donor in a cohort sampled during active COVID-19. The chain links TRBV7-2 to TRBJ1-5; maybe TRBD1 (5 bases). Sequencing used peripheral blood. CDR3 loop: CASSLISGVNQPQHF. Written as DNA, the CDR3 is TGTGCCAGCAGCCTCATATCGGGGGTGAATCAGCCCCAGCATTTT.